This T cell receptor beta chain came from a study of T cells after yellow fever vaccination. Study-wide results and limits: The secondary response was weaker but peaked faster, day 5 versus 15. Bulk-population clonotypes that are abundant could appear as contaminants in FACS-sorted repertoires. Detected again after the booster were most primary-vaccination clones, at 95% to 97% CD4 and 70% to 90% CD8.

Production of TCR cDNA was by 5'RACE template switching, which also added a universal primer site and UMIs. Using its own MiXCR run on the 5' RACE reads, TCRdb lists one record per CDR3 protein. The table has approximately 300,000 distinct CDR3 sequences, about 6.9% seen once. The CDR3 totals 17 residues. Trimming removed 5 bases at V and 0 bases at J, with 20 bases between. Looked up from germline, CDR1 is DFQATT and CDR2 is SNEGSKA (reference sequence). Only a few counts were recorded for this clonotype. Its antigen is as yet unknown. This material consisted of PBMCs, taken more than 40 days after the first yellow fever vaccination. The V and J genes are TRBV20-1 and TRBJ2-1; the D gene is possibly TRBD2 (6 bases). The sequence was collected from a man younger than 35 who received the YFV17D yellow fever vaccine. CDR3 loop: CSARARRGSSSYNEQFF. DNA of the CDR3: TGCAGTGCTCGGGCCAGGCGGGGCAGTTCCTCCTACAATGAGCAGTTCTTC.